The 27 T cell receptor beta chains below all came from one sample that was sequenced in a study of T cell responses to AZD1222 COVID-19 vaccine. Profiling relied on immunoSEQ multiplex PCR, and the TCRdb table lists in-frame clones only, not all of them. The sample comprises approximately 97,000 clones, 91% of which are singletons, and about 7.5% rests with the top ten. The sequencing here drew on peripheral blood, taken on day 0 of AZD1222 vaccination. Every receptor here comes from an adult in good health.

The chain employs TRBV19 and TRBJ2-1, with TRBD2 matching 11 bases. The CDR3 loop spans 15 amino acids. Germline V gene lookup returns CDR1 LNHDA and CDR2 SQIVND (reference sequence). The J segment lost 4 bases and the V segment lost 6 bases, leaving 5 bases of the junction unmatched. In DNA, the CDR3 is TGTGCCAGTAGCCCGACTAGCGGGGCATACAATGAGCAGTTCTTC. Residues: CASSPTSGAYNEQFF.

This chain links TRBV5-4 with TRBJ2-7; 16 positions agree with TRBD2. V dropped 4 bases and J dropped 6; count of bases not matched to a gene: 7. Germline V lookup: CDR1 SGHNT, CDR2 YYREEE (reference sequence). CDR3 length equals 16 residues. CDR3 amino acids: CASSKGTSGRASEQYF. The DNA of the CDR3 is TGTGCCAGCAGCAAGGGGACTAGCGGGAGGGCATCCGAGCAGTACTTC.

The chain couples TRBV7-8 to TRBJ1-2; 9 bases match TRBD1. V lost 6 bases, J lost 4 bases, and 9 bases stayed unmatched. The germline gives CDR1 SGHVS, CDR2 FQNEAQ. This CDR3 has 15 residues. In nucleotides, the CDR3 is TGTGCCAGCAGTCCTCGGACAGGGGCGACCTATGGCTACACCTTC. It translates to CASSPRTGATYGYTF.

This chain joins TRBV6-6 and TRBJ2-1; TRBD1 matches at 7 bases. The CDR3 runs to 13 residues. V shed 2 bases, J shed 8 bases, and the junction held 3 bases outside the gene matches. CDR1 is MNHNY, CDR2 SVGAGI, per germline (reference sequence). The CDR3 region has the DNA TGTGCCAGCAGTTACCACAGGGGCGATGAGCAGTTCTTC. This sequence encodes CASSYHRGDEQFF.

J is TRBJ2-7 and V is TRBV6-5; D is perhaps TRBD1 (5 bases). Trimming pared 2 bases from V and 6 bases from J, leaving 17 bases between. The germline CDR1 and CDR2 sequences are MNHEY and SVGAGI. The CDR3 extends over 15 amino acids. The chain's CDR3 is CASSYDTLAGFEQYF. CDR3 bases: TGTGCCAGCAGTTACGACACCTTGGCAGGGTTCGAGCAGTACTTC.

The chain uses TRBV30 and TRBJ1-2; a weak D match, TRBD1 (6 bases). The germline V and J ends were trimmed by 3 bases and 2 bases, with 10 bases remaining between them. The CDR3 runs 13 residues. Germline V gene lookup returns CDR1 GTSNPN and CDR2 SVGIG (reference sequence). The CDR3 DNA sequence: TGTGCCTGGAGGGGGGGCGCGAACTATGGCTACACCTTC. Translating it yields CAWRGGANYGYTF.

The chain has TRBV2 and TRBJ2-3; 9 bases agree with TRBD1. The germline V gene has CDR1 SNHLY and CDR2 FYNNEI. With 6 bases clipped from V and 3 bases from J, the junction kept 7 bases outside the gene matches. This CDR3 comprises 15 residues. Written as DNA, the CDR3 is TGTGCCAGCAGGGGGACAGGGAAGGCGACAGATACGCAGTATTTT. Translating gives CASRGTGKATDTQYF.

The chain employs TRBV6-5 and TRBJ1-5; 9 nucleotides line up with TRBD1. J lost 4 bases, V lost 4 bases, and 5 bases had no gene match. This CDR3 region has 15 residues. CDR1 and CDR2 (germline): MNHEY, SVGAGI. This CDR3 is CASSLGTGNNQPQHF. As DNA, the CDR3 is TGTGCCAGCAGTTTGGGGACAGGGAATAATCAGCCCCAGCATTTT.

This chain joins TRBV6-5 and TRBJ2-5; the match to TRBD2 covers 7 bases. The germline V gene encodes CDR1 MNHEY and CDR2 SVGAGI. With 2 bases clipped from V and 5 bases from J, the junction kept 11 bases outside the gene matches. The CDR3 covers 16 residues. Here the CDR3 reads CASSYDRESGEETQYF. DNA for the CDR3: TGTGCCAGCAGTTACGATAGGGAGAGCGGGGAGGAGACCCAGTACTTC.

V is TRBV7-2 and J is TRBJ1-3, with 8 bases identical to TRBD1. This CDR3 is 16 amino acids long. The trim removed 2 bases at V and 0 bases at J, leaving 3 bases unmatched. Germline CDR1 reads SGHTA; CDR2 reads FQGNSA. Here the CDR3 reads CASSLNRGTSGNTIYF. CDR3 bases: TGTGCCAGCAGCTTAAACAGGGGGACCTCTGGAAACACCATATATTTT.

The rearrangement links TRBV7-9 to TRBJ2-7, with TRBD2 matching 12 bases. Germline-derived CDR1 and CDR2 are SEHNR and FQNEAQ (reference sequence). The CDR3 runs to 15 residues. Trimming took 2 bases from V and 5 from J; bases not matched to a gene: 4. CDR3 nucleotide sequence: TGTGCCAGCAGCTTACCGGGACTAGCGGGCCACGAGCAGTACTTC. Protein: CASSLPGLAGHEQYF.

This clone occurred a few times. The chain combines TRBV2 with TRBJ1-4; D call uncertain. The CDR3 consists of 14 residues. V lost 1 base and J 6 bases, leaving 9 bases between the germline ends. Germline-derived CDR1 and CDR2 are SNHLY and FYNNEI. The CDR3 DNA is TGTGCCAGCAGTGAAGGGCAATCCCATGAAAAACTGTTTTTT. Amino acid sequence: CASSEGQSHEKLFF.

The CDR3 DNA follows: TGTGCCAGCAGCTTAGGAGGGGTCGGCTCTGGGGCCAACGTCCTGACTTTC. As protein: CASSLGGVGSGANVLTF. The J gene is TRBJ2-6, the V gene TRBV7-9; D tentatively reads TRBD1 or TRBD2 (5 bases each). From germline, CDR1 is SEHNR and CDR2 FQNEAQ (reference sequence). V was trimmed by 1 base and J by 0 bases, leaving 10 bases between them. This CDR3 is built from 17 residues. The full variable domain, completed using reference TRBV7-9 and TRBJ2-6, is DTGVSQNPRHKITKRGQNVTFRCDPISEHNRLYWYRQTLGQGPEFLTYFQNEAQLEKSRLLSDRFSAERPKGSFSTLEIQRTEQGDSAMYLCASSLGGVGSGANVLTFGAGSRLTVL.

The rearrangement links TRBV6-5 to TRBJ2-2; either TRBD1 or TRBD2 may fit D (5 bases each). The CDR3 spans 14 residues. Germline V gene sequence: CDR1 MNHEY, CDR2 SVGAGI. Between the trimmed V and J ends, which lost 6 bases and 1 base, there was a span of 9 bases. The CDR3 spells CASRRDGNTGELFF. In DNA form, the CDR3 reads TGTGCCAGCAGGAGGGACGGGAACACCGGGGAGCTGTTTTTT.

The table lists this clone with a count of one. The rearrangement uses TRBV6-4 and TRBJ2-2, with a possible D match to TRBD2 (6 bases). CDR1 and CDR2 from the germline V gene are MRHNA and SNTAGT. The V gene lost 3 bases and the J gene lost 4 bases, with 9 bases spanning the gap. This CDR3 is built from 14 residues. CDR3 DNA sequence: TGTGCCAGCAGTGAGCGGGGAAGCACCGGGGAGCTGTTTTTT. Translation gives CASSERGSTGELFF.

The chain is built from TRBV29-1 and TRBJ1-1, with a possible D match to TRBD1 (6 bases). V lost 7 bases and J 8 bases, leaving 17 bases between the germline ends. Per the germline V gene, CDR1 is SQVTM and CDR2 is ANQGSEA. This CDR3 spans 12 amino acids. CDR3 in amino acids: CSDIQGLGEAFF. In nucleotides, the CDR3 is TGCAGCGACATTCAGGGGCTTGGGGAAGCTTTCTTT.

The chain joins TRBV7-3 to TRBJ2-1, with TRBD2 as a possible D gene (5 bases). There are 14 residues in the CDR3. V was trimmed by 5 bases and J by 6 bases, leaving 14 bases between them. Germline V gene lookup returns CDR1 SGHTA and CDR2 FQGTGA. The CDR3 region is CASSPGSLGNEQFF. The DNA of the CDR3 is TGTGCCAGCAGCCCTGGGAGTCTGGGCAATGAGCAGTTCTTC.

The chain has TRBV7-3 and TRBJ2-4; TRBD2 agrees at 9 bases. Germline V lookup: CDR1 SGHTA, CDR2 FQGTGA. CDR3 length equals 17 residues. Losses at the gene ends were 5 bases for V and 9 bases for J; bases not matched to a gene: 17. The chain's CDR3 is CASSEEAGGPPQGIQYF. DNA for the CDR3: TGTGCCAGCAGCGAGGAGGCGGGAGGGCCACCTCAAGGCATTCAGTACTTC.

As DNA, the CDR3 is TGCGCCAGCAGCCCGGACAGGGCCTATAATTCACCCCTCCACTTT. Translated: CASSPDRAYNSPLHF. The chain combines TRBV4-3 with TRBJ1-6, with 8 bases matching TRBD1. Germline CDR1 is LGHNA and CDR2 is YSLEER. Trimming at V came to 4 bases and at J to 2 bases, leaving 1 base not matched to a gene. CDR3 length: 15 residues.

The chain couples TRBV5-1 to TRBJ2-2, with D maybe TRBD2 (6 bases). There are 14 residues in the CDR3. Per the germline V gene, CDR1 is SGHRS and CDR2 is YFSETQ. V lost 0 bases, J lost 6 bases, and 9 bases lay in between. CDR3 nucleotides: TGCGCCAGCAGCTTGGCGGAGGGCGCCGGGGAGCTGTTTTTT. This gives the protein CASSLAEGAGELFF. Filled out from reference TRBV5-1 and TRBJ2-2, the complete variable domain reads KAGVTQTPRYLIKTRGQQVTLSCSPISGHRSVSWYQQTPGQGLQFLFEYFSETQRNKGNFPGRFSGRQFSNSRSEMNVSTLELGDSALYLCASSLAEGAGELFFGEGSRLTVL.

The chain couples TRBV27 to TRBJ1-4; D possibly corresponds to TRBD1 (6 bases). Germline values: CDR1 MNHEY, CDR2 SMNVEV (reference sequence). The CDR3 loop spans 14 amino acids. V lost 5 bases and J lost 5, with 12 bases in between. The CDR3 sequence: CASSQTGGNEKLFF. CDR3 sequence (DNA): TGTGCCAGCAGTCAGACAGGTGGGAATGAAAAACTGTTTTTT.

The gene calls are TRBV7-9 and TRBJ1-1; D gene uncertain. V shed 4 bases and J shed 7 bases, with 19 bases lying between them. The CDR3 has 15 residues. Germline CDR1 is SEHNR and CDR2 is FQNEAQ (reference sequence). This chain's CDR3 is CASSSQVDRKSEAFF. The CDR3 coding sequence is TGTGCCAGCAGCTCCCAGGTTGATAGAAAGAGTGAAGCTTTCTTT.

This sequence joins TRBV29-1 and TRBJ2-3; 10 bases map to TRBD2. CDR3 length equals 14 residues. With V trimmed by 5 bases and J by 6 bases, 8 bases remained unmatched. Germline values: CDR1 SQVTM, CDR2 ANQGSEA. The CDR3 DNA reads as TGCAGCGTTCTACAGCGGGAGGGCCTGGATACGCAGTATTTT. Translation: CSVLQREGLDTQYF.

V is TRBV11-2 and J is TRBJ1-5, with D tentatively TRBD1 (6 bases). The CDR3 spans 13 residues. The germline V and J ends were trimmed by 3 bases and 4 bases, with 7 bases remaining between them. Germline-derived CDR1 and CDR2 are SGHAT and FQNNGV. Here the CDR3 DNA reads TGTGCCAGCAGCTTGGGGGCTAATCAGCCCCAGCATTTT. As protein: CASSLGANQPQHF.

Only a few counts were recorded for this clone. The chain combines TRBV27 with TRBJ2-2; 11 bases are a match to TRBD2. The CDR3 length is 17 residues. V shed 6 bases, J shed 7 bases, and the junction held 13 bases outside the gene matches. The germline V gene encodes CDR1 MNHEY and CDR2 SMNVEV (reference sequence). Written as DNA, the CDR3 is TGTGCCAGCAGGGCTCCCACTAGCGGGGGAGATGGCGGGGAGCTGTTTTTT. This gives the protein CASRAPTSGGDGGELFF.

The chain employs TRBV27 and TRBJ1-1; 9 bases fit TRBD1. V lost 6 bases, J lost 0 bases, and 5 bases stayed unmatched. This CDR3 region has 15 residues. Germline CDR1 MNHEY, CDR2 SMNVEV (reference sequence). The CDR3 sequence is CASRNRQGVNTEAFF. The CDR3 DNA sequence: TGTGCCAGCAGAAATCGACAGGGGGTGAACACTGAAGCTTTCTTT.

The V call is TRBV27, the J call TRBJ1-1; D gene uncertain. Germline-derived CDR1 and CDR2 are MNHEY and SMNVEV (reference sequence). The CDR3 runs to 10 residues. The V gene lost 11 bases and the J gene lost 5 bases, with 9 bases spanning the gap. CDR3 in amino acids: CAGYGTEAFF. The CDR3 nucleotides read TGTGCCGGATACGGGACTGAAGCTTTCTTT.